This entry lists 25 T cell receptor beta chains sequenced from one sample in a study of blood T cells in healthy people across ages. A second PCR, run for about 7 to 11 cycles, used a sample-barcoded 5' primer plus a J-beta primer mix. One entry per CDR3 protein results from TCRdb running MiXCR on the 5' RACE reads. The sample carries roughly 1.5 million distinct CDR3 sequences, around 40% recorded once. The sample taken for sequencing was blood. These TCRs come from a woman aged 18-30 years in good health.

This clonotype came up a few times. The rearrangement links TRBV13 to TRBJ2-7; 10 positions match TRBD1. Germline V gene sequence: CDR1 PRHDT, CDR2 FYEKMQ (reference sequence). The CDR3 is made up of 15 amino acids. J was trimmed by 3 bases and V by 5 bases; bases with no gene match: 7. The CDR3 DNA sequence: TGTGCCAGCAGCCCCTTTGGGACAGGGGACTACGAGCAGTACTTC. The encoded protein is CASSPFGTGDYEQYF.

This clonotype was seen repeatedly, ten times or more. The V and J genes are TRBV4-1 and TRBJ2-7; D is perhaps TRBD1 (5 bases). Trimming removed 0 bases from V and 3 bases from J, with 12 bases in between. The germline CDR1 and CDR2 sequences are MGHRA and YSYEKL. The CDR3 is made up of 15 amino acids. The CDR3 sequence is CASSQDLTGDYEQYF. The CDR3 DNA reads as TGCGCCAGCAGCCAAGATCTCACAGGAGACTACGAGCAGTACTTC.

In its sample, this clonotype was seen a few times. The chain recombines TRBV12-3 or TRBV12-4 with TRBJ2-7; D is undetermined. The V end lost 7 bases, the J end lost 6 bases, and 16 bases lay between the germline ends. The CDR3 loop spans 13 amino acids. The DNA for the CDR3 is TGTGCCAGCACCACGGATGTTGCTGTCGAGCAGTACTTC. Translated: CASTTDVAVEQYF.

This clonotype turned up a few times. The chain uses TRBV10-3 and TRBJ1-2; D ambiguous. Germline V gene sequence: CDR1 ENHRY, CDR2 SYGVKD. There are 11 residues in the CDR3. V gave up 8 bases and J gave up 2 bases, with 6 bases separating them. The CDR3 spells CAIGENYGYTF. The CDR3 nucleotides read TGTGCCATCGGGGAGAACTATGGCTACACCTTC.

The chain carries TRBV12-3 or TRBV12-4 and TRBJ2-1; 8 nucleotides align to TRBD2. The tail of the sequence fits TRBJ2-7 better, so the J call may be wrong. The length of the CDR3 is 16 residues. This chain's CDR3 is CASSLWSGSSYNGQYF. Written as DNA, the CDR3 is TGTGCCAGCAGTTTATGGAGCGGGAGCTCCTACAATGGGCAGTACTTC.

The V gene is TRBV5-5, the J gene TRBJ2-7; D gene uncertain. V dropped 1 base and J dropped 0 bases, with 8 bases sitting between them. CDR3 length equals 14 residues. Germline assignment: CDR1 SGHKS and CDR2 YYEKEE (reference sequence). CDR3 sequence reads: CASSLILSSYEQYF. The CDR3 DNA is TGTGCCAGCAGCTTGATCTTGAGCTCCTACGAGCAGTACTTC.

The chain links TRBV9 to TRBJ1-2; D is uncertain. Germline V gene lookup returns CDR1 SGDLS and CDR2 YYNGEE. The CDR3 runs 13 residues. V gave up 4 bases and J gave up 2 bases, with 9 bases separating them. DNA for the CDR3: TGTGCCAGCAGCACACACGGGAACTATGGCTACACCTTC. Protein sequence: CASSTHGNYGYTF.

In its sample, this clonotype was seen a few times. The chain employs TRBV7-9 and TRBJ2-7; 7 positions agree with TRBD2. From germline, CDR1 is SEHNR and CDR2 FQNEAQ (reference sequence). Trimming took 1 base from V and 5 from J; bases not matched to a gene: 17. The CDR3 spans 18 residues. This CDR3 is CASSLVRLAWRESHEQYF. The CDR3 DNA follows: TGTGCCAGCAGCTTAGTACGCCTCGCCTGGCGGGAGTCCCACGAGCAGTACTTC.

This CDR3 reads CSARDWLGTDTQYF. The CDR3 DNA reads as TGCAGTGCTAGAGATTGGCTAGGTACAGATACGCAGTATTTT. The chain employs TRBV20-1 and TRBJ2-3; D call uncertain. CDR1 is DFQATT and CDR2 is SNEGSKA in the germline V gene (reference sequence). The germline V and J ends were trimmed by 0 bases and 3 bases, with 10 bases remaining between them. The CDR3 spans 14 residues.

This chain links TRBV20-1 with TRBJ2-2; D perhaps matches TRBD1 (5 bases). CDR1 is DFQATT and CDR2 is SNEGSKA in the germline V gene (reference sequence). This CDR3 spans 15 amino acids. Trimming cost V 0 bases and J 1 base, with 9 bases left between them. The CDR3 loop reads CSARDRRGNTGELFF. The CDR3 nucleotides are TGCAGTGCTAGAGATCGTAGGGGGAACACCGGGGAGCTGTTTTTT.

The chain couples TRBV7-2 to TRBJ1-1, with TRBD1 matching over 10 bases. The germline V gene encodes CDR1 SGHTA and CDR2 FQGNSA. The CDR3 loop spans 13 amino acids. J lost 7 bases, V lost 6 bases, and 5 bases had no gene match. For the CDR3, the DNA is TGTGCCAGCAGTCGACAGGGGGCGGATGAAGCTTTCTTT. Residues: CASSRQGADEAFF.

This clonotype has a count of ten or more. The V gene is TRBV27, the J gene TRBJ2-1; D uncertain. Trimming took off 6 bases at V and 4 bases at J, with 4 bases between the two ends. Germline values: CDR1 MNHEY, CDR2 SMNVEV (reference sequence). The CDR3 has 11 amino acids. The CDR3 protein is CASSQYNEQFF. The DNA of the CDR3 is TGTGCCAGCAGCCAATACAATGAGCAGTTCTTC.

The chain links TRBV14 to TRBJ2-3; D gene unclear. V shed 4 bases and J shed 0 bases, with 8 bases lying between them. Germline-derived CDR1 and CDR2 are SGHDN and FVKESK. The CDR3 contains 14 residues. CDR3 protein: CASSPVHSTDTQYF. In DNA form, the CDR3 reads TGTGCCAGCAGCCCCGTACATAGCACAGATACGCAGTATTTT.

The chain carries TRBV6-5 and TRBJ1-4; 9 positions agree with TRBD1. The germline V gene has CDR1 MNHEY and CDR2 SVGAGI. The CDR3 length is 14 residues. Trimming cost V 2 bases and J 9 bases; bases outside gene matches: 4. The DNA for the CDR3 is TGTGCCAGCAGTTACGGGACAGGGTATCAAAAACTGTTTTTT. Translation gives CASSYGTGYQKLFF.

The rearrangement uses TRBV25-1 and TRBJ2-5, with 11 bases lining up with TRBD2. The DNA end favors TRBJ2-1, so the J call may be wrong. This CDR3 has 20 amino acids. Germline values: CDR1 MGHDK, CDR2 SYGVNS. CDR3 loop: CASSDLSTWGLADLQETQFF. The CDR3 nucleotides read TGTGCCAGCAGTGACCTCTCGACTTGGGGACTAGCGGATCTTCAAGAGACCCAGTTCTTC.

This clonotype has only one observation. Possible read error: a much larger clone is one base away. V is TRBV10-3 and J is TRBJ1-5; D unclear. Germline CDR1 reads ENHRY; CDR2 reads SYGVKD. The CDR3 consists of 12 residues. With 2 bases removed from V and 4 bases from J, the gap between germline ends came to 3 bases. The CDR3 sequence: CAISEANQPQHF. The DNA of the CDR3 is TGTGCCATCAGTGAGGCAAATCAGCCCCAGCATTTT.

The chain has TRBV5-1 and TRBJ2-1; D tentatively fits TRBD1 or TRBD2 (6 bases each). Germline loops: CDR1 SGHRS, CDR2 YFSETQ. This CDR3 region has 14 residues. V gave up 0 bases and J gave up 10 bases, with 14 bases separating them. CDR3 in DNA: TGCGCCAGCAGCTTGGGGGAGGACAGCTACGAGCAGTTCTTC. Protein product: CASSLGEDSYEQFF.

The V and J genes are TRBV5-5 and TRBJ2-7; TRBD1 matches at 7 bases. This CDR3 spans 15 amino acids. The V gene's germline CDR1 is SGHKS and CDR2 YYEKEE (reference sequence). With 5 bases clipped from V and 2 bases from J, the junction kept 10 bases outside the gene matches. The CDR3 sequence is CASRPRTGSPYEQYF. The DNA of the CDR3 is TGTGCCAGCAGACCGCGGACAGGATCTCCCTACGAGCAGTACTTC.

This clonotype was counted a few times. In DNA, the CDR3 is TGTGCCTGGAGCCGAGGGCAGGGCAATCAGCCCCAGCATTTT. Translation: CAWSRGQGNQPQHF. J is TRBJ1-5 and V is TRBV30, with D uncertain. Trimming took off 3 bases at V and 2 bases at J, with 11 bases between the two ends. The CDR3 loop spans 14 amino acids. Germline assignment: CDR1 GTSNPN and CDR2 SVGIG (reference sequence).

This chain uses TRBV6-1 with TRBJ1-2, with TRBD1 matching over 7 bases. The germline V gene encodes CDR1 MNHNS and CDR2 SASEGT. V was clipped by 4 bases and J by 7 bases; unmatched bases: 12. The CDR3 loop spans 15 amino acids. CDR3 sequence: CASSATQGIRPGYTF. CDR3 coding DNA: TGTGCCAGCAGTGCTACACAGGGGATTCGTCCTGGCTACACCTTC.

This clonotype was detected a few times. The chain carries TRBV27 and TRBJ2-5; TRBD1 agrees at 9 bases. The closer fit of TRBJ2-7 to the DNA end suggests the J call may be wrong. CDR3 length: 16 residues. Germline-derived CDR1 and CDR2 are MNHEY and SMNVEV (reference sequence). The CDR3 protein is CASSLVGQGEVYEQYF. The CDR3, as DNA: TGTGCCAGCAGTTTAGTGGGACAGGGTGAAGTATACGAGCAGTACTTC.

This clonotype has more than one count but fewer than ten. The chain carries TRBV20-1 and TRBJ2-1; D is unclear. V lost 0 bases and J lost 6, with 12 bases in between. In germline, CDR1 is DFQATT, CDR2 SNEGSKA (reference sequence). The CDR3 contains 14 residues. This CDR3 is CSARDLIRANEQFF. DNA of the CDR3: TGCAGTGCTAGAGATCTTATTCGCGCCAATGAGCAGTTCTTC.

The CDR3 DNA reads TGTGCCAGCAAGAGGCAGGGGGAACCTGGCTACACCTTC. Its translation is CASKRQGEPGYTF. This rearrangement joins TRBV6-5 to TRBJ1-2; TRBD1 aligns across 7 bases. The length of the CDR3 is 13 residues. The ends lost 7 bases at V and 7 bases at J; junction bases unmatched: 9. Germline V CDR1 and CDR2: MNHEY, SVGAGI.

This clonotype was picked up a small number of times. The gene calls are TRBV20-1 and TRBJ2-1, with TRBD1 matching over 8 bases. Germline V gives CDR1 DFQATT, CDR2 SNEGSKA (reference sequence). The CDR3 loop spans 13 amino acids. V trimming: 6 bases; J trimming: 8 bases; junction bases outside the gene matches: 9. The CDR3 nucleotides read TGCAGTGCACCGGGACAGGTAAAGGATGAGCAGTTCTTC. Translating gives CSAPGQVKDEQFF.

This clonotype showed up just a few times. This chain connects TRBV6-2 or TRBV6-3 to TRBJ1-2; the D is unclear. Germline CDR1 MNHEY, CDR2 SVGEGT. Trimming left V 5 bases short and J 3 bases short, with 7 bases between. This CDR3 has 12 residues. The CDR3, as DNA: TGTGCCAGCAGTCCACCCTACTATGGCTACACCTTC. It yields the protein CASSPPYYGYTF.